The sequence of this T cell receptor beta chain was determined in a study of low-dose radiotherapy and immunotherapy resistance in tumors. For the study at large: Cohort 2 was treated with 1 Gy per fraction every two weeks, amounting to 13 Gy across 26 weeks. Intravenous ipilimumab 1 mg/kg every six weeks was given with nivolumab 240 mg every two weeks.

Time point described: before trial treatment. This clonotype appeared many times. TRAV- and TRBV-specific primers were used for first-strand cDNA, which covered alpha and beta chains. With a constant-region primer and a V-primer adapter, TCRs were subjected to 15 to 25 PCR cycles of amplification. Each CDR3 protein is one row after TCRdb ran MiXCR on the reads. The repertoire consists of some 85,000 distinct CDR3 sequences, with under 20% occurring once and the leading ten covering 5% to 6.5%. V was clipped by 0 bases and J by 3 bases; unmatched bases: 2. Per the germline V gene, CDR1 is SGHRS and CDR2 is YFSETQ. This CDR3 contains 14 residues.

This clonotype was sampled from a male donor with prostate cancer. The sequenced sample was PBMCs, obtained before treatment. This rearrangement joins TRBV5-1 to TRBJ1-2; 7 positions agree with TRBD1. Here the CDR3 reads CASSLAGQYYGYTF. CDR3 nucleotide sequence: TGCGCCAGCAGCTTGGCGGGACAGTACTATGGCTACACCTTC.